The 29 T cell receptor beta chains listed next were all sequenced from one sample in a study of blood T cell repertoires in COVID-19. Repertoires were generated with immunoSEQ multiplex PCR, while TCRdb's copy carries only in-frame clones and drops some. The table includes about 120,000 clones, about 80% detected once. What was sequenced was peripheral blood. The origin of the receptors is a man between 65 and 85 years old with acute or convalescent COVID-19.

This rearrangement joins TRBV6-4 to TRBJ1-4; D ambiguous. Deletions cut 6 bases from V and 8 bases from J, with 19 bases between. CDR1 and CDR2 from the germline V gene are MRHNA and SNTAGT. The CDR3 is 15 amino acids. Here the CDR3 reads CASRDPGAGGEKLFF. DNA of the CDR3: TGTGCCAGCAGGGACCCCGGCGCGGGCGGCGAAAAACTGTTTTTT.

This chain uses TRBV24-1 with TRBJ1-4; D ambiguous. Trimming stripped 5 bases from V and 2 bases from J, with 14 bases between. Germline CDR1 reads KGHDR; CDR2 reads SFDVKD. The CDR3 length is 16 residues. The CDR3 loop is CATSGSGEGTNEKLFF. Written as DNA, the CDR3 is TGTGCCACCAGTGGGAGCGGAGAGGGCACTAATGAAAAACTGTTTTTT.

This chain connects TRBV4-3 to TRBJ2-2, with D perhaps matching TRBD2 (5 bases). The CDR3 totals 18 residues. Trimming cost V 0 bases and J 2 bases, with 16 bases left between them. Germline V gene lookup returns CDR1 LGHNA and CDR2 YSLEER. This CDR3 reads CASSQEVERALNTGELFF. In DNA, the CDR3 is TGCGCCAGCAGCCAAGAGGTTGAGAGGGCCCTCAACACCGGGGAGCTGTTTTTT.

The table lists this clone with a count of one. This sequence joins TRBV3-1 (or the pseudogene TRBV3-2) and TRBJ1-1, with a weak D call TRBD1 (6 bases). Deletions cut 4 bases from V and 7 bases from J, with 13 bases between. The CDR3 length is 13 residues. Germline CDR1 is LGHDT and CDR2 is YNNKEL (reference sequence). The CDR3 protein is CASSPNRDGEAFF. As DNA, the CDR3 is TGTGCCAGCAGCCCCAACAGGGACGGTGAAGCTTTCTTT.

The J gene is TRBJ2-3, the V gene TRBV6-5, with a weak D call TRBD2 (6 bases). CDR1 and CDR2 from the germline V gene are MNHEY and SVGAGI. V was shortened by 2 bases and J by 6 bases, with 9 bases between the two germline ends. The CDR3 sequence is 13 residues long. The CDR3 nucleotides read TGTGCCAGCAGTTACCTAGCGTTGGATACGCAGTATTTT. Residues: CASSYLALDTQYF.

The chain combines TRBV2 with TRBJ1-5, with D possibly TRBD1 on 5 matching bases. The CDR3 consists of 12 residues. Looked up from germline, CDR1 is SNHLY and CDR2 is FYNNEI. V shed 6 bases and J shed 3 bases, with 6 bases lying between them. DNA for the CDR3: TGTGCCAGCAGGGGACTCAATCAGCCCCAGCATTTT. Encoded protein: CASRGLNQPQHF.

J is TRBJ2-2 and V is TRBV28, with TRBD2 matching 12 bases. In germline, CDR1 is MDHEN, CDR2 SYDVKM. The V gene end was trimmed by 3 bases and the J gene end by 5 bases; junction bases not matched to a gene: 1. The CDR3 contains 15 residues. CDR3 sequence: CASSFGTSGTGELFF. In DNA, the CDR3 is TGTGCCAGCAGTTTTGGGACTAGCGGGACCGGGGAGCTGTTTTTT.

The chain employs TRBV10-3 and TRBJ2-5; 11 nucleotides align to TRBD2. After removal of 0 bases from V and 5 bases from J, the junction contained 2 bases not matched to a gene. Germline V gives CDR1 ENHRY, CDR2 SYGVKD. This CDR3 is 15 amino acids long. This CDR3 is CAISESIAGGETQYF. The CDR3 bases are TGTGCCATCAGTGAGTCCATAGCGGGAGGGGAGACCCAGTACTTC.

The count of this clone is one. The rearrangement links TRBV25-1 to TRBJ1-2; D perhaps matches TRBD1 (5 bases). This CDR3 has 14 residues. The germline gives CDR1 MGHDK, CDR2 SYGVNS. V was cut by 7 bases and J by 6 bases, with 18 bases left in between. The CDR3, as DNA: TGTGCCAGCACGAGGTCCGGGCAGGGCGATGGCTACACCTTC. Its protein product is CASTRSGQGDGYTF.

The V call is TRBV27, the J call TRBJ2-3; 9 bases are shared with TRBD2. Germline loops: CDR1 MNHEY, CDR2 SMNVEV (reference sequence). J gave up 5 bases and V 5 bases, and 11 bases lay outside the gene matches. CDR3 length: 16 amino acids. The DNA of the CDR3 is TGTGCCAGCAGTCTAATAATAGCGGGAGCTGGAGATACGCAGTATTTT. It specifies CASSLIIAGAGDTQYF.

The V and J genes are TRBV28 and TRBJ2-2; 9 bases are shared with TRBD2. This CDR3 has 16 residues. CDR1 MDHEN and CDR2 SYDVKM come from the germline V gene. J was trimmed by 5 bases and V by 3 bases; bases with no gene match: 7. The CDR3: CASSFLSGRATGELFF. The CDR3 DNA reads TGTGCCAGCAGTTTTCTTAGCGGGAGAGCAACCGGGGAGCTGTTTTTT.

This chain connects TRBV6-5 to TRBJ2-3, with 7 bases aligning to TRBD2. The CDR3 is 12 residues long. V lost 10 bases, J lost 5 bases, and 6 bases stayed unmatched. Germline loops: CDR1 MNHEY, CDR2 SVGAGI. CDR3 in DNA: TGTGCCACGTCGGGGGGTCGAGATACGCAGTATTTT. This gives the protein CATSGGRDTQYF.

This chain links TRBV5-5 with TRBJ2-1; tentative D call: TRBD1 (6 bases). V gave up 5 bases and J gave up 5 bases, with 14 bases separating them. The CDR3 has 14 residues. The germline V gene has CDR1 SGHKS and CDR2 YYEKEE (reference sequence). The chain's CDR3 is CASSLQGYHNEQFF. The CDR3 nucleotides read TGTGCCAGCAGTCTCCAGGGGTACCACAATGAGCAGTTCTTC.

The rearrangement joins TRBV10-3 to TRBJ2-7, with no clear D. Between the trimmed V and J ends, which lost 2 bases and 5 bases, there was a span of 4 bases. This CDR3 is built from 11 residues. CDR1 is ENHRY and CDR2 is SYGVKD in the germline V gene. In DNA form, the CDR3 reads TGTGCCATCAGTGAGGTAAACGAGCAGTACTTC. It translates to CAISEVNEQYF.

The rearrangement links TRBV7-9 to TRBJ2-5, with D possibly TRBD1 on 6 matching bases. The CDR3 spans 15 residues. V was cut by 5 bases and J by 5 bases, with 18 bases left in between. The germline V gene encodes CDR1 SEHNR and CDR2 FQNEAQ (reference sequence). The CDR3: CASSPPLDRWETQYF. As DNA, the CDR3 is TGTGCCAGCAGCCCCCCCCTCGACAGGTGGGAGACCCAGTACTTC.

The chain is built from TRBV5-1 and TRBJ2-3; unclear D gene. This CDR3 contains 14 residues. V lost 2 bases, J lost 0 bases, and 7 bases lay in between. Per germline, CDR1 SGHRS and CDR2 YFSETQ. The CDR3 DNA reads as TGCGCCAGCAGCTTAACACCTAGCACAGATACGCAGTATTTT. Its protein is CASSLTPSTDTQYF.

This clone was seen only once. CDR3 sequence: CASSITPREMGAFF. CDR3 coding DNA: TGTGCCAGTAGTATAACTCCCCGGGAAATGGGAGCTTTCTTT. This sequence joins TRBV19 and TRBJ1-1; D remains unclear. V dropped 2 bases and J dropped 10 bases, with 17 bases sitting between them. Germline V gene data show CDR1 as LNHDA and CDR2 as SQIVND (reference sequence). The CDR3 is 14 residues long.

V usage is TRBV18 and J usage is TRBJ1-5; D is uncertain. V lost 0 bases, J lost 5 bases, and 5 bases lay in between. The CDR3 spans 13 residues. The V gene's germline CDR1 is KGHSH and CDR2 LQKENI. This CDR3 is CASSPPTDQPQHF. The CDR3 nucleotides are TGTGCCAGCTCACCACCTACAGATCAGCCCCAGCATTTT. Supplemented by reference TRBV18 and TRBJ1-5, the full variable domain reads NAGVMQNPRHLVRRRGQEARLRCSPMKGHSHVYWYRQLPEEGLKFMVYLQKENIIDESGMPKERFSAEFPKEGPSILRIQQVVRGDSAAYFCASSPPTDQPQHFGDGTRLSIL.

This chain uses TRBV20-1 with TRBJ1-2; TRBD1 matches at 10 bases. Germline loops: CDR1 DFQATT, CDR2 SNEGSKA (reference sequence). After removal of 3 bases from V and 5 bases from J, the junction contained 6 bases not matched to a gene. The CDR3 totals 14 residues. The CDR3 region is CSASRQGAPYGYTF. The CDR3 DNA reads TGCAGTGCTAGTCGACAGGGGGCGCCGTATGGCTACACCTTC.

The chain links TRBV4-1 to TRBJ1-2; maybe TRBD1 (6 bases). From germline, CDR1 is MGHRA and CDR2 YSYEKL. Between the trimmed V and J ends, which lost 0 bases and 0 bases, there was a span of 20 bases. The CDR3 is 19 amino acids. This CDR3 is CASSQDRGGTPTPNYGYTF. CDR3 DNA sequence: TGCGCCAGCAGCCAAGATAGGGGGGGGACTCCGACCCCTAACTATGGCTACACCTTC.

The V call is TRBV28, the J call TRBJ1-4; D unresolved. Germline CDR1 and CDR2: MDHEN and SYDVKM. V was shortened by 7 bases and J by 10 bases, with 19 bases between the two germline ends. This CDR3 contains 14 residues. CDR3 residues: CASNHGLKDGKLFF. In nucleotides, the CDR3 is TGTGCCAGCAATCACGGACTGAAGGACGGAAAACTGTTTTTT.

This clone has a handful of counts. This chain connects TRBV19 to TRBJ1-3; D might be TRBD1 (5 bases). In germline, CDR1 is LNHDA, CDR2 SQIVND (reference sequence). V lost 8 bases to trimming and J lost 0 bases, with 17 bases between them. The CDR3 length is 16 residues. This chain's CDR3 is CASVFDSADSGNTIYF. CDR3 in DNA: TGTGCCAGTGTGTTTGACAGTGCTGACTCTGGAAACACCATATATTTT.

The chain carries TRBV19 and TRBJ2-4; 7 bases map to TRBD2. The V gene end was trimmed by 6 bases and the J gene end by 8 bases; junction bases not matched to a gene: 13. The CDR3 consists of 15 residues. Germline assignment: CDR1 LNHDA and CDR2 SQIVND (reference sequence). The CDR3 DNA follows: TGTGCCAGTAGCCGAGGGGCGGGAGTGGGGGACATTCAGTACTTC. Translation gives CASSRGAGVGDIQYF.

CDR3 nucleotide sequence: TGTGCCAGCAGGGCAGGCGGGGGTAACTCCTACGAGCAGTACTTC. Encoded protein: CASRAGGGNSYEQYF. The V and J genes are TRBV6-5 and TRBJ2-7; TRBD2 matches at 7 bases. This CDR3 spans 15 amino acids. V trimming: 6 bases; J trimming: 0 bases; junction bases outside the gene matches: 8. The germline V gene has CDR1 MNHEY and CDR2 SVGAGI.

The rearrangement joins TRBV5-1 to TRBJ1-1; no firm D call. Trimming removed 4 bases from V and 10 bases from J, with 14 bases in between. The CDR3 length is 12 residues. Germline CDR1 is SGHRS and CDR2 is YFSETQ. In DNA, the CDR3 is TGCGCCAGCAGCCCCCCCGGGGTTGGAGCTTTCTTT. Its translation is CASSPPGVGAFF.

CDR3 sequence reads: CASSPPGQGYEKLFF. CDR3 DNA: TGTGCCAGCAGTCCGCCGGGACAGGGCTATGAAAAACTGTTTTTT. V and J are TRBV2 and TRBJ1-4, with TRBD1 matching over 9 bases. CDR1 is SNHLY, CDR2 FYNNEI, per germline. Trimming removed 5 bases from V and 6 bases from J; junction bases left unmatched: 7. The CDR3 contains 15 residues.

This rearrangement joins TRBV30 to TRBJ2-7; 7 positions match TRBD1. CDR1 GTSNPN and CDR2 SVGIG come from the germline V gene (reference sequence). The CDR3 runs to 14 residues. After removal of 7 bases from V and 1 base from J, the junction contained 10 bases not matched to a gene. Here the CDR3 DNA reads TGTGCCTCCCGGTACCGGGACAGATCCTACGAGCAGTACTTC. Translated: CASRYRDRSYEQYF.

This clone was observed a single time. The chain employs TRBV3-1 (or the pseudogene TRBV3-2) and TRBJ1-2, with D possibly matching TRBD1 (6 bases). CDR1 and CDR2 from the germline V gene are LGHDT and YNNKEL (reference sequence). V lost 4 bases and J 1 base, leaving 10 bases between the germline ends. CDR3 length equals 14 residues. The CDR3 DNA reads TGTGCCAGCAGCCCGGACAGTTATAACTATGGCTACACCTTC. Protein product: CASSPDSYNYGYTF.

The chain carries TRBV6-1 and TRBJ1-5, with 8 bases matching TRBD1. Trimming removed 3 bases from V and 7 bases from J; junction bases left unmatched: 8. CDR1 is MNHNS and CDR2 is SASEGT in the germline V gene. There are 15 residues in the CDR3. CDR3 sequence reads: CASSEDRVAAQPQHF. CDR3 nucleotide sequence: TGTGCCAGCAGTGAGGACAGGGTAGCGGCCCAGCCCCAGCATTTT.